These 16 T cell receptor beta chains came from one sample sequenced in a study of cytomegalovirus exposure and HLA in healthy donors. The PCR used 60 Vbeta and 13 Jbeta primers. Only in-frame clones appear in the TCRdb table, and some are missing; sequencing was by immunoSEQ multiplex PCR. Of roughly 190,000 clones detected, 65% to 80% appear once; the ten largest clones hold about 1.1%. Material: PBMCs. These receptors all stem from a woman in her thirties or forties in good health and CMV-seronegative.

V usage is TRBV5-4 and J usage is TRBJ2-3; possibly TRBD2 for D (6 bases). V was pared by 4 bases and J by 3 bases, with 18 bases between. The length of the CDR3 is 16 residues. In germline, CDR1 is SGHNT, CDR2 YYREEE (reference sequence). CDR3 sequence (DNA): TGTGCCAGCAGCCCCCAGCCGGGAGTGGGGACAGATACGCAGTATTTT. It codes for CASSPQPGVGTDTQYF.

The chain links TRBV6-5 to TRBJ2-7; 7 bases fit TRBD1. V dropped 7 bases and J dropped 2; count of bases not matched to a gene: 5. This CDR3 contains 13 residues. Germline V gives CDR1 MNHEY, CDR2 SVGAGI. The CDR3 DNA sequence: TGTGCCAGCAAAAGGACAGGTCCCTACGAGCAGTACGTC. It is translated as CASKRTGPYEQYV.

This clone was detected a few times. The chain joins TRBV5-1 to TRBJ2-7, with unresolved D. Trimming removed 0 bases at V and 3 bases at J, with 13 bases between. The CDR3 covers 15 residues. Looked up from germline, CDR1 is SGHRS and CDR2 is YFSETQ. CDR3 bases: TGCGCCAGCAGCTTGGAGGCAGGAATCCTCTACGAGCAGTACTTC. The encoded protein is CASSLEAGILYEQYF.

The V gene is TRBV2, the J gene TRBJ1-3, with D unclear. This CDR3 region has 15 residues. The germline V gene encodes CDR1 SNHLY and CDR2 FYNNEI. V was shortened by 7 bases and J by 0 bases, with 13 bases between the two germline ends. The CDR3 coding sequence is TGTGCCAGCAAGACCGCGGATTACTCTGGAAACACCATATATTTT. As protein: CASKTADYSGNTIYF. The full variable domain, its missing parts supplied by reference TRBV2 and TRBJ1-3, is EPEVTQTPSHQVTQMGQEVILRCVPISNHLYFYWYRQILGQKVEFLVSFYNNEISEKSEIFDDQFSVERPDGSNFTLKIRSTKLEDSAMYFCASKTADYSGNTIYFGEGSWLTVV.

The chain carries TRBV2 and TRBJ1-1, with a weak D call TRBD1 (5 bases). This CDR3 has 15 amino acids. CDR1 and CDR2 from the germline V gene are SNHLY and FYNNEI. The V end was cut by 2 bases, the J end by 5 bases, with 15 bases between. The CDR3 loop reads CASSENQGGVTEAFF. The CDR3 DNA sequence: TGTGCCAGCAGTGAAAATCAGGGAGGAGTGACTGAAGCTTTCTTT.

The genes are TRBV27 and TRBJ2-3; 9 nucleotides line up with TRBD2. V was pared by 7 bases and J by 8 bases, with 7 bases of the junction left unmatched. The CDR3 totals 13 residues. Germline assignment: CDR1 MNHEY and CDR2 SMNVEV (reference sequence). The CDR3 bases are TGTGCCAGCAAGAGTAGCGGGAGTGGTACGCAGTATTTT. Translation gives CASKSSGSGTQYF.

This clone was recorded a few times. The chain combines TRBV4-3 with TRBJ1-4; 7 positions agree with TRBD1. CDR1 is LGHNA, CDR2 YSLEER, per germline. V lost 3 bases, J lost 13 bases, and 11 bases stayed unmatched. CDR3 length: 14 residues. The CDR3 loop is CASSQVQGLGGLFF. The CDR3 region has the DNA TGCGCCAGCAGCCAGGTACAGGGGCTGGGGGGACTGTTTTTT.

Only a few counts were recorded for this clone. The chain combines TRBV19 with TRBJ1-4, with a weak D call TRBD1 (6 bases). The germline V and J ends were trimmed by 5 bases and 5 bases, with 12 bases remaining between them. The CDR3 totals 14 residues. CDR1 LNHDA and CDR2 SQIVND come from the germline V gene (reference sequence). CDR3 in DNA: TGTGCCAGTAGTGCCGGGACACACAATGAAAAACTGTTTTTT. Translation gives CASSAGTHNEKLFF.

The chain uses TRBV7-6 and TRBJ2-5, with 7 positions matching TRBD2. V was pared by 0 bases and J by 7 bases, with 2 bases of the junction left unmatched. Germline V CDR1 and CDR2: SGHVS, FNYEAQ. This CDR3 region has 13 residues. In nucleotides, the CDR3 is TGTGCCAGCAGCTTAGCGGGGAGGGTGACCCAGTACTTC. Translation gives CASSLAGRVTQYF. Full variable domain (missing parts from reference TRBV7-6 and TRBJ2-5): GAGVSQSPRYKVTKRGQDVALRCDPISGHVSLYWYRQALGQGPEFLTYFNYEAQQDKSGLPNDRFSAERPEGSISTLTIQRTEQRDSAMYRCASSLAGRVTQYFGPGTRLLVL.

The rearrangement links TRBV9 to TRBJ2-1, with TRBD2 identical over 10 bases. Germline loops: CDR1 SGDLS, CDR2 YYNGEE. V trimming: 3 bases; J trimming: 4 bases; junction bases outside the gene matches: 4. The CDR3 runs 15 residues. The CDR3 nucleotides are TGTGCCAGCAGCGGGGGGACTAGCGCGTACAATGAGCAGTTCTTC. This encodes CASSGGTSAYNEQFF. The variable domain in full, completed from reference TRBV9 and TRBJ2-1, reads DSGVTQTPKHLITATGQRVTLRCSPRSGDLSVYWYQQSLDQGLQFLIQYYNGEERAKGNILERFSAQQFPDLHSELNLSSLELGDSALYFCASSGGTSAYNEQFFGPGTRLTVL.

This chain links TRBV6-5 with TRBJ1-3, with 8 bases fitting TRBD1. The CDR3 loop spans 16 amino acids. Germline V gene sequence: CDR1 MNHEY, CDR2 SVGAGI. Trimming removed 4 bases from V and 4 bases from J; junction bases left unmatched: 9. CDR3: CASSSTDRALGNTIYF. The CDR3 DNA follows: TGTGCCAGCAGTTCTACGGACAGGGCTCTCGGAAACACCATATATTTT.

The rearrangement uses TRBV4-1 and TRBJ2-3; D may be TRBD2 (5 bases). The CDR3 has 15 residues. CDR1 is MGHRA and CDR2 is YSYEKL in the germline V gene. Trimming took off 5 bases at V and 6 bases at J, with 18 bases between the two ends. The CDR3 protein is CASSSRASGDDTQYF. The CDR3 coding sequence is TGCGCCAGCAGCTCGCGGGCCTCAGGTGATGATACGCAGTATTTT.

The chain has TRBV28 and TRBJ1-3; D unresolved. Germline V gene sequence: CDR1 MDHEN, CDR2 SYDVKM. This CDR3 comprises 16 residues. V lost 7 bases, J lost 0 bases, and 16 bases lay in between. CDR3 nucleotide sequence: TGTGCCAGCACCTCCTTAAAACTTAGCTCTGGAAACACCATATATTTT. Protein product: CASTSLKLSSGNTIYF.

The rearrangement uses TRBV29-1 and TRBJ2-7; D might be TRBD1 (5 bases). The V gene's germline CDR1 is SQVTM and CDR2 ANQGSEA. There are 12 residues in the CDR3. The V gene lost 3 bases and the J gene lost 5 bases, with 11 bases spanning the gap. The CDR3 DNA is TGCAGCGTTGACGGATTAGGGGACGAGCAGTACTTC. It is translated as CSVDGLGDEQYF.

The chain uses TRBV11-2 and TRBJ2-3, with D unresolved. V dropped 5 bases and J dropped 4 bases, with 22 bases sitting between them. Germline V lookup: CDR1 SGHAT, CDR2 FQNNGV. The CDR3 extends over 17 amino acids. CDR3 region: CASSLREASQMSDTQYF. The DNA of the CDR3 is TGTGCCAGCAGCCTCAGAGAGGCTTCTCAGATGTCAGATACGCAGTATTTT.

The J gene is TRBJ2-2, the V gene TRBV5-4; 9 bases map to TRBD2. Germline lookup yields CDR1 SGHNT and CDR2 YYREEE (reference sequence). This CDR3 has 17 amino acids. Trimming at V came to 0 bases and at J to 1 base, leaving 4 bases not matched to a gene. The CDR3, as DNA: TGTGCCAGCAGCTTGGACATAGCGGGAGTGAACACCGGGGAGCTGTTTTTT. Translating it yields CASSLDIAGVNTGELFF.